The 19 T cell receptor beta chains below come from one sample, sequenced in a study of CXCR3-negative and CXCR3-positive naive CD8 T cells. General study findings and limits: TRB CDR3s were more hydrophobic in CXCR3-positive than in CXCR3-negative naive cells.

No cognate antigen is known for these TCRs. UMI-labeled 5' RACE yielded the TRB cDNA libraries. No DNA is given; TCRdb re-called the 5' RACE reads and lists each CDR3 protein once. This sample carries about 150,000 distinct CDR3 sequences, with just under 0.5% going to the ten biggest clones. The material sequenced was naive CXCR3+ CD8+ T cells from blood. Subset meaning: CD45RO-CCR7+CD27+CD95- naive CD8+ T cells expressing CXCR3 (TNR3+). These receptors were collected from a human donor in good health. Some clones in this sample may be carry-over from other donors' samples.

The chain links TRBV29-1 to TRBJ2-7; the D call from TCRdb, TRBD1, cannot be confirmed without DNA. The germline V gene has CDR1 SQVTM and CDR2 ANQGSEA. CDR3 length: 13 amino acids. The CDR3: CSVIPSSSYEQYF.

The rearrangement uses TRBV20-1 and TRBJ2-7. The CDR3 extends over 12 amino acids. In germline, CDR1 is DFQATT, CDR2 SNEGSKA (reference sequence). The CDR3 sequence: CSARDSTYEQYF.

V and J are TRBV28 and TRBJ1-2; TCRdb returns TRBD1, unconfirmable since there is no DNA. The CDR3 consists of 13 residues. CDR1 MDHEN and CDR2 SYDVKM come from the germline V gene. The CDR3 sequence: CASSTTDREDYTF.

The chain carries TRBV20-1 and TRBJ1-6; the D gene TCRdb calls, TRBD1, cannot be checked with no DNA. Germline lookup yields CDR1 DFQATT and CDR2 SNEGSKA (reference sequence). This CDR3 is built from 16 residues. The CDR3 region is CSATPRGSIYNSPLHF.

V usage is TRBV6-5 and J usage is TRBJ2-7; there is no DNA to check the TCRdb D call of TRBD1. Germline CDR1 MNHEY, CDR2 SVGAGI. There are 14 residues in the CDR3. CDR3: CASSYSDRSYEQYF.

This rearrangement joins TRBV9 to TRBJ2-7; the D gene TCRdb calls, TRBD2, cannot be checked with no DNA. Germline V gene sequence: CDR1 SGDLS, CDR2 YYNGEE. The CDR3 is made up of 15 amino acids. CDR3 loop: CASSGGLGGSYEQYF.

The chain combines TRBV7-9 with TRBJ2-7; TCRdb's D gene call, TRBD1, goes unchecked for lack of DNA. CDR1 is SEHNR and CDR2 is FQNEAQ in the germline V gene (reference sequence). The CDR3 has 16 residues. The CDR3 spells CASSLAYLTGTHEQYF.

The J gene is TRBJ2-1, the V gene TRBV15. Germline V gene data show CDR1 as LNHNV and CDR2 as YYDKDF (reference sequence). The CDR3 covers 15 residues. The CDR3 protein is CAASTVGVSYNEQFF.

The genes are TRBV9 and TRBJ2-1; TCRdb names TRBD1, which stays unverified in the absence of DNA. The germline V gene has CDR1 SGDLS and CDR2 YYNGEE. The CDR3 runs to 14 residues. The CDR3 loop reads CASSVAPGLEEQFF.

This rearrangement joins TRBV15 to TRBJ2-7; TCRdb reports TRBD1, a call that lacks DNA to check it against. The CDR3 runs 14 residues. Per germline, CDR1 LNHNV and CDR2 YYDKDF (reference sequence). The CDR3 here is CATSSRDGLYEQYF.

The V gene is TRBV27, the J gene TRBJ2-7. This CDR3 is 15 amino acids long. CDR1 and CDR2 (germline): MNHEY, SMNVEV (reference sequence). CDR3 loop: CASSRVFNTPYEQYF.

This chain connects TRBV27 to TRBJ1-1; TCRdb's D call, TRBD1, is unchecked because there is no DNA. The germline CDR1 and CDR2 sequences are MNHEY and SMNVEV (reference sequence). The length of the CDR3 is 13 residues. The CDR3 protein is CASSLGVGVEAFF.

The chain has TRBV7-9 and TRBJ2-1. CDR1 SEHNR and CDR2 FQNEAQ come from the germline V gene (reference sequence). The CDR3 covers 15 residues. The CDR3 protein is CASSLSVGWDNEQFF. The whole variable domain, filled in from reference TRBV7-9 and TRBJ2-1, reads DTGVSQNPRHKITKRGQNVTFRCDPISEHNRLYWYRQTLGQGPEFLTYFQNEAQLEKSRLLSDRFSAERPKGSFSTLEIQRTEQGDSAMYLCASSLSVGWDNEQFFGPGTRLTVL.

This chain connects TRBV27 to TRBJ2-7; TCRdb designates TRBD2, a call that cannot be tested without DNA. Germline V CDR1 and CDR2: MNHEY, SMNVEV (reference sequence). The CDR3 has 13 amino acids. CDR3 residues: CASSGGGSYEQYF.

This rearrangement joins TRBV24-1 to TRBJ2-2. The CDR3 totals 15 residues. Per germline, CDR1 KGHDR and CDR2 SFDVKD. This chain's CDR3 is CATSDKELNTGELFF.

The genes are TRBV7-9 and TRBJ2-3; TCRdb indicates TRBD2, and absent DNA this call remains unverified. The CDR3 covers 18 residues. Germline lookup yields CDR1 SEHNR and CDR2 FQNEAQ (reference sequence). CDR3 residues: CASSLAPLAGGPTDTQYF.

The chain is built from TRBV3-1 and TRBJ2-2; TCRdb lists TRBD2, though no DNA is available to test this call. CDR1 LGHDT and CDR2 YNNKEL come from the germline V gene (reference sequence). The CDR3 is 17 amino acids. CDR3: CASSPPPSGANTGELFF. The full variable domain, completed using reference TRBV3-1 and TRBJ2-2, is DTAVSQTPKYLVTQMGNDKSIKCEQNLGHDTMYWYKQDSKKFLKIMFSYNNKELIINETVPNRFSPKSPDKAHLNLHINSLELGDSAVYFCASSPPPSGANTGELFFGEGSRLTVL.

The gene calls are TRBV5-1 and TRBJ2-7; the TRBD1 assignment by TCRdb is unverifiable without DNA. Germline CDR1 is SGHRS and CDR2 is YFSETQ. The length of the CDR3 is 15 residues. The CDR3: CASSLVPGGGYEQYF. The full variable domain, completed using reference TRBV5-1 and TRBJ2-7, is KAGVTQTPRYLIKTRGQQVTLSCSPISGHRSVSWYQQTPGQGLQFLFEYFSETQRNKGNFPGRFSGRQFSNSRSEMNVSTLELGDSALYLCASSLVPGGGYEQYFGPGTRLTVT.

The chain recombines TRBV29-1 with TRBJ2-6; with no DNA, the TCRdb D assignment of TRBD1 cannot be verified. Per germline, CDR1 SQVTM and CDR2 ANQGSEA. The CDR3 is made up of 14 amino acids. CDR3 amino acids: CSVVGVPGANVLTF. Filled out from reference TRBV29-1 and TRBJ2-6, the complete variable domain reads SAVISQKPSRDICQRGTSLTIQCQVDSQVTMMFWYRQQPGQSLTLIATANQGSEATYESGFVIDKFPISRPNLTFSTLTVSNMSPEDSSIYLCSVVGVPGANVLTFGAGSRLTVL.